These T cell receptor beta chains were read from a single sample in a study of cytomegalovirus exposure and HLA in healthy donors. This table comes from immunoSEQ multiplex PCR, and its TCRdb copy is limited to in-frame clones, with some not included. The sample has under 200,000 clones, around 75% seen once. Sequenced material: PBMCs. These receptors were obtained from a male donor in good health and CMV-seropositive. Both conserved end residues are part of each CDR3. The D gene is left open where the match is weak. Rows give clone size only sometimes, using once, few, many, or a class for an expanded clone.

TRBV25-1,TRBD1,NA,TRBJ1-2,CASSDWDRGVYGYTF,TGTGCCAGCAGTGACTGGGACAGGGGGGTCTATGGCTACACCTTC
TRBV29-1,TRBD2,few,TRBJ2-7,CSVERREAQYEQYF,TGCAGCGTTGAAAGGCGGGAGGCCCAATACGAGCAGTACTTC
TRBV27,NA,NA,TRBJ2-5,CASSLIVGVRETQYF,TGTGCCAGCAGTTTAATTGTGGGAGTGAGGGAGACCCAGTACTTC
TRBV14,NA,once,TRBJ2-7,CASSLTSYEQYF,TGTGCCAGCAGCCTGACTAGCTACGAGCAGTACTTC
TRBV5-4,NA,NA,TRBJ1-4,CASSPVDTSATNEKLFF,TGTGCCAGCAGCCCCGTGGACACCTCCGCAACTAATGAAAAACTGTTTTTT
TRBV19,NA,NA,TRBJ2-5,CASSIQGGKETQYF,TGTGCCAGTAGTATACAGGGTGGTAAAGAGACCCAGTACTTC
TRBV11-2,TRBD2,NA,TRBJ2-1,CASSLYSGRDGEQFF,TGTGCCAGCAGCTTATATAGCGGGAGGGACGGGGAGCAGTTCTTC
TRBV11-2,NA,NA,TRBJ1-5,CASSLYRGTPQHF,TGTGCCAGCAGCCTGTATAGGGGGACCCCCCAGCATTTT
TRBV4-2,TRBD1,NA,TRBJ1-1,CASSQPDRANTEAFF,TGTGCCAGCAGCCAACCAGACAGGGCGAACACTGAAGCTTTCTTT
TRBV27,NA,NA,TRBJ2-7,CASSHEDSYEQYF,TGTGCCAGCAGCCACGAGGACAGCTACGAGCAGTACTTC
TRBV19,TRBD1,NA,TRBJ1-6,CASSLRDREGYRNSPLHF,TGTGCCAGTAGTCTTCGGGACAGGGAAGGGTATAGGAATTCACCCCTCCACTTT
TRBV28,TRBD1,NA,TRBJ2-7,CASSHGQGAYEQYF,TGTGCCAGCAGCCACGGACAGGGGGCCTACGAGCAGTACTTC
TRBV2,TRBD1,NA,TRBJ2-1,CASSGQGSEQFF,TGTGCCAGCAGTGGACAGGGCAGTGAGCAGTTCTTC
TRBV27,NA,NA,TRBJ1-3,CASASQISGNTIYF,TGTGCCAGCGCTTCTCAGATCTCTGGAAACACCATATATTTT
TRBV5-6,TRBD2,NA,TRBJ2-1,CASSLAGGGSFYNEQFF,TGTGCCAGCAGCTTGGCCGGGGGGGGGTCCTTTTACAATGAGCAGTTCTTC
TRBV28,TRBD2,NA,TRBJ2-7,CASRSGLAAGEQYF,TGTGCCAGCAGGTCGGGACTAGCGGCAGGAGAGCAGTACTTC
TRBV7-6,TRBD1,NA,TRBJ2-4,CASSLAGGLDIQYF,TGTGCCAGCAGCTTAGCAGGGGGCTTGGACATTCAGTACTTC
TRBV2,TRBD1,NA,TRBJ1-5,CASSDRGLESNQPQHF,TGTGCCAGCAGCGACAGGGGGCTAGAAAGCAATCAGCCCCAGCATTTT
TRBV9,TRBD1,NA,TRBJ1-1,CASSVRGPSEAFF,TGTGCCAGCAGCGTAAGGGGGCCCTCTGAAGCTTTCTTT
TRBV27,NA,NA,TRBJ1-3,CASSPPTRRGNTIYF,TGTGCCAGCAGTCCCCCGACGCGGCGGGGAAACACCATATATTTT
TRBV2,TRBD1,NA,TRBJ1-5,CASSPGTGNQPQHF,TGTGCCAGCAGTCCCGGGACAGGGAATCAGCCCCAGCATTTT
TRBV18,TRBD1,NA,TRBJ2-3,CASSLDRASVKTSTDTQYF,TGTGCCAGCTCGCTTGACAGGGCTTCAGTCAAAACTAGCACAGATACGCAGTATTTT
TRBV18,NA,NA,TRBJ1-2,CASSPGILIHNYGYTF,TGTGCCAGCTCACCCGGGATCTTGATCCATAACTATGGCTACACCTTC
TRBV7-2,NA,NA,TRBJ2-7,CAEAPGPRRGEQYF,TGTGCAGAAGCCCCTGGCCCTCGCCGGGGCGAGCAGTACTTC
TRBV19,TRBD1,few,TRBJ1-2,CASSSDRASSYTF,TGTGCCAGTAGTTCTGACAGGGCTTCTAGCTACACCTTC
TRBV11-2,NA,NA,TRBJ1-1,CASSLASMRAFF,TGTGCCAGCAGCTTAGCATCGATGAGGGCTTTCTTT
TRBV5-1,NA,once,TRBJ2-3,CASSFTRPEDTQYF,TGCGCCAGCAGCTTTACCCGCCCGGAGGATACGCAGTATTTT
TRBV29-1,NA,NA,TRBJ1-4,CSVVKGGNEKLFF,TGCAGCGTTGTGAAAGGGGGTAATGAAAAACTGTTTTTT
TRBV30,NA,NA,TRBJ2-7,CAWSFGLYEQYF,TGTGCCTGGAGTTTCGGACTCTACGAGCAGTACTTC
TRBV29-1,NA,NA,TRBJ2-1,CSVHGEFLVSYNEQFF,TGCAGCGTTCATGGAGAATTCCTAGTCTCCTACAATGAGCAGTTCTTC
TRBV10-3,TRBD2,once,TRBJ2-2,CAISAVGTSASGELFF,TGTGCCATCAGTGCGGTGGGGACTAGCGCCAGCGGGGAGCTGTTTTTT
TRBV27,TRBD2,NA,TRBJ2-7,CASSLTGTSGPYEQYF,TGTGCCAGCAGTTTAACCGGGACTAGCGGGCCCTACGAGCAGTACTTC
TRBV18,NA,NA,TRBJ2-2,CASSPSSTGELFF,TGTGCCAGCTCACCCTCGAGCACCGGGGAGCTGTTTTTT
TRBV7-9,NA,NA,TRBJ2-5,CASSTRVGETQYF,TGTGCCAGCAGCACCCGGGTAGGAGAGACCCAGTACTTC
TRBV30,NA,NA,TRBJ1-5,CAWSYGQNQPQHF,TGTGCCTGGAGTTACGGACAGAATCAGCCCCAGCATTTT
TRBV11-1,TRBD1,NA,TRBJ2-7,CASSSTDRAIPYEQYF,TGTGCCAGCAGCTCGACGGACAGGGCGATCCCCTACGAGCAGTACTTC
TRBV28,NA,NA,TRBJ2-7,CASSWGDSYEQYF,TGTGCCAGCAGCTGGGGGGACAGCTACGAGCAGTACTTC
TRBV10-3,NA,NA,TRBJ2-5,CAISGDFQETQYF,TGTGCCATCAGTGGGGACTTCCAAGAGACCCAGTACTTC
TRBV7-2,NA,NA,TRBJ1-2,CASSLVGGNYGYTF,TGTGCCAGCAGCTTAGTGGGGGGAAACTATGGCTACACCTTC
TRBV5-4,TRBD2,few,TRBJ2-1,CASTSGGTHSYNEQFF,TGTGCCAGCACTAGCGGGGGGACCCACTCCTACAATGAGCAGTTCTTC
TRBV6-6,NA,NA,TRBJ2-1,CATSDPGYNEQFF,TGTGCCACTAGCGATCCGGGGTACAATGAGCAGTTCTTC
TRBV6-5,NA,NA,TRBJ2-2,CASRRKRVTGELFF,TGTGCCAGCCGTAGGAAGCGGGTCACCGGGGAGCTGTTTTTT
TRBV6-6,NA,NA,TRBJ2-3,CASSYDPAGSTDTQYF,TGTGCCAGCAGTTATGACCCTGCGGGTAGCACAGATACGCAGTATTTT